This T cell receptor beta chain was identified during a study of glioma-infiltrating T cells. About the study: Low-grade gliomas were grade II; glioblastomas were grade IV at initial diagnosis. Presurgical dexamethasone in glioma patients lasted six or fewer days. Around 1 million peripheral T cells were targeted at 4.5- to 10-fold coverage.

Germline CDR1 is DFQATT and CDR2 is SNEGSKA (reference sequence). This CDR3 spans 12 amino acids. Trimming pared 6 bases from V and 4 bases from J, leaving 9 bases between. Amplification of TCR alpha and beta CDR3 regions from RNA used iRepertoire nested multiplex PCR. TCRdb used MiXCR to reprocess the multiplex PCR reads, holding one entry per CDR3 protein. The repertoire has a few hundred thousand distinct CDR3 sequences, roughly two fifths of them found once; the top ten carry 12%. This clonotype has a handful of counts. The TCR was taken from a human donor with low-grade glioma or glioblastoma, undergoing nonglioma brain surgery, or in good health (not recorded which). The sequenced sample was glioma tissue, nonneoplastic brain tissue, or PBMCs (not recorded which). The chain employs TRBV20-1 and TRBJ2-2, with TRBD2 as a possible D gene (5 bases). CDR3 region: CSAKEGTGELFF. The CDR3 nucleotides read TGCAGTGCAAAAGAGGGCACCGGGGAGCTGTTTTTT.